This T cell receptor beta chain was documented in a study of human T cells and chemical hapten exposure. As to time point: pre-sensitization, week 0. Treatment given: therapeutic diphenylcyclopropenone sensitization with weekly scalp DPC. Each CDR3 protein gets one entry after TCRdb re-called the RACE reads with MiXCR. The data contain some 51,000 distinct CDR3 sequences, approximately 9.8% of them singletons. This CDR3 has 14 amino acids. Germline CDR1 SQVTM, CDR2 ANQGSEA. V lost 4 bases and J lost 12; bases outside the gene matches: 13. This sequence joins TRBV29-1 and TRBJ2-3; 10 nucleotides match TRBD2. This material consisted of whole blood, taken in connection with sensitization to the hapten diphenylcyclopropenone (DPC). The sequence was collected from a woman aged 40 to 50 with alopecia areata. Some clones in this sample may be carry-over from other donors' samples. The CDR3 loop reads CSVGASGGPSIQYF. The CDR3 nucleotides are TGCAGCGTTGGAGCTAGCGGGGGCCCCTCTATCCAGTATTTT.